What follows are 5 T cell receptor beta chains derived from one specimen sequenced in a study of blood T cell repertoires in COVID-19. The table came from immunoSEQ multiplex PCR; TCRdb's copy has only in-frame clones and leaves some out. The sample holds 260,000 or so clones; about four fifths are singletons and the top ten take approximately 4.8%. The sequenced sample consisted of peripheral blood. These receptors came from a woman in her seventies with acute or convalescent COVID-19.

V usage is TRBV7-2 and J usage is TRBJ2-3, with 9 bases that match TRBD2. This CDR3 is 16 amino acids long. V lost 1 base and J lost 3; bases outside the gene matches: 5. The germline gives CDR1 SGHTA, CDR2 FQGNSA. CDR3 nucleotides: TGTGCCAGCAGCTTAGGTGGCGGGGGGGCTACAGATACGCAGTATTTT. It specifies CASSLGGGGATDTQYF.

The rearrangement uses TRBV3-1 (or the pseudogene TRBV3-2) and TRBJ1-2, with 7 bases matching TRBD1. V lost 4 bases and J lost 8; bases outside the gene matches: 7. CDR1 and CDR2 (germline): LGHDT, YNNKEL (reference sequence). The CDR3 is 13 residues long. The CDR3 region has the DNA TGTGCCAGCAGCCGACAGGGAGGAGGAGGCTACACCTTC. This translates into CASSRQGGGGYTF.

The chain has TRBV4-3 and TRBJ1-2; 8 positions agree with TRBD1. Losses at the gene ends were 0 bases for V and 3 bases for J; bases not matched to a gene: 6. The CDR3 extends over 16 amino acids. Germline lookup yields CDR1 LGHNA and CDR2 YSLEER. The DNA of the CDR3 is TGCGCCAGCAGCCAAGATCTTCCAGGGGGCCACTATGGCTACACCTTC. Amino acid sequence: CASSQDLPGGHYGYTF.

This chain uses TRBV2 with TRBJ1-4, with D possibly TRBD1 on 5 matching bases. This CDR3 is 15 amino acids long. Germline V gene lookup returns CDR1 SNHLY and CDR2 FYNNEI. V lost 6 bases and J 1 base, leaving 12 bases between the germline ends. The CDR3 region has the DNA TGTGCCAGCAGGGGGGACTTGGGAACTAATGAAAAACTGTTTTTT. Its protein is CASRGDLGTNEKLFF.

This clone came up many times. The rearrangement joins TRBV18 to TRBJ1-1; D is perhaps TRBD1 (6 bases). V lost 6 bases and J 1 base, leaving 12 bases between the germline ends. The CDR3 extends over 14 amino acids. Looked up from germline, CDR1 is KGHSH and CDR2 is LQKENI. The CDR3 coding sequence is TGTGCCAGCTCTCCCGGACAGTCGAACACTGAAGCTTTCTTT. Translation gives CASSPGQSNTEAFF.